These T cell receptor beta chains were read from a single sample in a study of blood T cell repertoires in COVID-19. Profiling relied on immunoSEQ multiplex PCR, and the TCRdb table lists in-frame clones only, not all of them. The sample shows approximately 200,000 clones, approximately 94% of them seen only once. Material: peripheral blood. These receptors were taken from a man aged 25 to 45 with COVID-19, enrolled during active disease. Each CDR3 is given with its conserved first and last residue. Each record gives: V gene, CDR3 protein.

V gene: TRBV30
CDR3 protein: CAWSSTGNTEAFF

V gene: TRBV6-5
CDR3 protein: CASSYSTTQNTEAFF

V gene: TRBV25-1
CDR3 protein: CASSGRRGGRTEAFF

V gene: TRBV5-1
CDR3 protein: CASSRAGGYNEQFF

V gene: TRBV23-1
CDR3 protein: CASSQSVPGPLYQPQHF

V gene: TRBV12-5
CDR3 protein: CASGQHKGGTDLYMNTEAFF

V gene: TRBV7-9
CDR3 protein: CASSLEAGTNEKLFF

V gene: TRBV12-3/TRBV12-4
CDR3 protein: CASSFAGNYGYTF

V gene: TRBV9
CDR3 protein: CASSVRALMGGGFDYEQYF

V gene: TRBV5-6
CDR3 protein: CASSSQGAGGELFF

V gene: TRBV19
CDR3 protein: CASNLLGDYGYTF

V gene: TRBV6-6
CDR3 protein: CASSYGDSYSNQPQHF

V gene: TRBV9
CDR3 protein: CASSVLEGAGGYTF

V gene: TRBV30
CDR3 protein: CAWAGVKENTGELFF

V gene: TRBV25-1
CDR3 protein: CASSESSLSRGISNEQFF

V gene: TRBV14
CDR3 protein: CASSQYFYEQYF

V gene: TRBV9
CDR3 protein: CASSVEAGGNTGELFF

V gene: TRBV6-5
CDR3 protein: CASRKDRGLGEAFF

V gene: TRBV7-9
CDR3 protein: CASSLHDRAYNEQFF

V gene: TRBV30
CDR3 protein: CAFREGSYTRSYNEQFF

V gene: TRBV4-1
CDR3 protein: CASSQETPANTGELFF

V gene: TRBV6-5
CDR3 protein: CASWYRVEGQPQHF

V gene: TRBV6-6
CDR3 protein: CASSWAEGSDEQYF

V gene: TRBV2
CDR3 protein: CASTQDRGGNYGYTF

V gene: TRBV5-6
CDR3 protein: CASSFTGSNSPLHF

V gene: TRBV2
CDR3 protein: CASSEVADTGELFF

V gene: TRBV4-1
CDR3 protein: CASSQTRLALSYNEQFF

V gene: TRBV7-9
CDR3 protein: CAHTGGQNTGELFF

V gene: TRBV5-1
CDR3 protein: CASSLAAQGDSGNTIYF

V gene: TRBV15
CDR3 protein: CATSRDRSHEQYF

V gene: TRBV6-5
CDR3 protein: CASSYGTGGGYEQYF

V gene: TRBV3-1/TRBV3-2
CDR3 protein: CASRPSGGARDEQYF

V gene: TRBV11-2
CDR3 protein: CASSLVTGGTDTQYF

V gene: TRBV30
CDR3 protein: CAWSEGATNEKLFF

V gene: TRBV5-1
CDR3 protein: CASSLEARPGAEDGGYTF

V gene: TRBV3-1/TRBV3-2
CDR3 protein: CASSQVGSRQYF

V gene: TRBV9
CDR3 protein: CASSPGLAFTGELFF

V gene: TRBV19
CDR3 protein: CASSAQGATFNEKLFF

V gene: TRBV11-1
CDR3 protein: CATSRGIGKNIQYF

V gene: TRBV5-6
CDR3 protein: CASSLGAQGGADTQYF

V gene: TRBV7-9
CDR3 protein: CASSPDRGSSPLHF

V gene: TRBV7-9
CDR3 protein: CASSLTLDSRGINQPQHF

V gene: TRBV5-4
CDR3 protein: CASSLPIQKNTGELFF

V gene: TRBV6-6
CDR3 protein: CASSQDGGYSNQPQHF

V gene: TRBV28
CDR3 protein: CASGRVGARDNEQFF

V gene: TRBV5-6
CDR3 protein: CASTLRDSFNYGYTF

V gene: TRBV6-5
CDR3 protein: CASSRRGAYGYTF

V gene: TRBV20-1
CDR3 protein: CSASSPETQYF

V gene: TRBV3-1/TRBV3-2
CDR3 protein: CASSHWAVSGNTIYF

V gene: TRBV5-5
CDR3 protein: CASSRDRGSNQPQHF

V gene: TRBV12-3/TRBV12-4
CDR3 protein: CASTGDRVTEAFF

V gene: TRBV4-2
CDR3 protein: CASSQDRDSPLHF

V gene: TRBV27
CDR3 protein: CASSTQGGEQYF

V gene: TRBV29-1
CDR3 protein: CSVGTGGRWTEAFF

V gene: TRBV6-4
CDR3 protein: CASSDSAGGSYNEQFF

V gene: TRBV3-1/TRBV3-2
CDR3 protein: CASSPTEANYGYTF

V gene: TRBV5-1
CDR3 protein: CASSGEHRYNEQFF

V gene: TRBV29-1
CDR3 protein: CSVGDSNSPLHF

V gene: TRBV28
CDR3 protein: CASSSPGAYMNTEAFF